This T cell receptor (beta chain) was found in a study of prognosis after radiotherapy for stage I lung cancer. By share, this clonotype counts as medium-sized (0.01 to 0.1%). Trimming removed 5 bases from V and 0 bases from J, with 16 bases in between. The CDR3 has 16 residues. The V gene's germline CDR1 is SNHLY and CDR2 FYNNEI. Two-round multiplex PCR on genomic DNA was the method by which TCR beta CDR3 was amplified. Every TRBV and TRBJ gene had its own specific primer in first-round PCR. TCRdb fed the multiplex PCR reads into MiXCR, producing one record per CDR3 protein. The sample has 30,000 or so distinct CDR3 sequences; around 30% are singletons.

The sequenced sample was PBMCs, obtained before or after stereotactic body radiation therapy (not recorded which). This TCR was recovered from a donor of 50 years or more with non-small cell lung cancer. The chain employs TRBV2 and TRBJ1-1, with a tentative D call TRBD1 (5 bases). The CDR3 sequence is CASSSWTGGMNTEAFF. As DNA, the CDR3 is TGTGCCAGCAGTTCCTGGACGGGGGGTATGAACACTGAAGCTTTCTTT. Drawing the rest from reference TRBV2 and TRBJ1-1, the complete variable domain is EPEVTQTPSHQVTQMGQEVILRCVPISNHLYFYWYRQILGQKVEFLVSFYNNEISEKSEIFDDQFSVERPDGSNFTLKIRSTKLEDSAMYFCASSSWTGGMNTEAFFGQGTRLTVV.